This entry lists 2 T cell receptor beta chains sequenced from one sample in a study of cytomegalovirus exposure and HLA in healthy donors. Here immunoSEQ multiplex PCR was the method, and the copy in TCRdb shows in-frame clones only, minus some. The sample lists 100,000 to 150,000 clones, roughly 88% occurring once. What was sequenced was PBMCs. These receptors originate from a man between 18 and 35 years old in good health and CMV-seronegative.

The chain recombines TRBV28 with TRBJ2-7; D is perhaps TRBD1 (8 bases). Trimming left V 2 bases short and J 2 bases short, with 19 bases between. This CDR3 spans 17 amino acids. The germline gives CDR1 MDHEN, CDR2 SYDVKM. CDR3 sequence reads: CASSLLTGGVLTYEQYF. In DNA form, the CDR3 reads TGTGCCAGCAGTTTACTAACAGGGGGGGTTTTAACCTACGAGCAGTACTTC. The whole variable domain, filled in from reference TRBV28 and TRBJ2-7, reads DVKVTQSSRYLVKRTGEKVFLECVQDMDHENMFWYRQDPGLGLRLIYFSYDVKMKEKGDIPEGYSVSREKKERFSLILESASTNQTSMYLCASSLLTGGVLTYEQYFGPGTRLTVT.

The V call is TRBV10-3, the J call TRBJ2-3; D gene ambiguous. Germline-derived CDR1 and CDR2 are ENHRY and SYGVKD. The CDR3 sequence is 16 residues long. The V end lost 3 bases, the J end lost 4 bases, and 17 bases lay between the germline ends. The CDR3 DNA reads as TGTGCCATCAGTGATCTCAACGGGTTGAGGCCAGATACGCAGTATTTT. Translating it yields CAISDLNGLRPDTQYF.